This T cell receptor beta chain was obtained from a study of T cell repertoires in aging, cancer and after chemotherapy. Study findings and constraints: Untreated cancer patients had significantly lower blood TCR diversity than age-matched healthy donors.

Rearranged V-D-J TRB sequences were amplified with a mixed TRB-A/B primer pool. TCRdb re-analysed the multiplex PCR reads in MiXCR, keeping a single row per CDR3 protein. Of 550 or so distinct CDR3 sequences listed, 15% to 20% are singletons. Germline CDR1 and CDR2: MDHEN and SYDVKM. The length of the CDR3 is 14 residues. The V segment lost 5 bases and the J segment 8 bases; nucleotides outside the gene matches: 10. TCR beta rearrangements were amplified from peripheral blood genomic DNA. This clonotype was seen a few times. The antigen is not known. The receptor was derived from a human donor with a blood cancer. The chain combines TRBV28 with TRBJ1-2, with 8 bases matching TRBD1. Input material: blood. CDR3 in DNA: TGTGCCAGCAGTCCCCCGCAGGGGGCATGGGGCTACACCTTC. As protein: CASSPPQGAWGYTF.